This TCR beta chain was identified in a study of prognosis after radiotherapy for stage I lung cancer. Study background: Patients numbered about a dozen men and more than 5 women, aged roughly 53 to 84 with a median of approximately 68 years.

The V gene lost 6 bases and the J gene lost 1 base, with 13 bases spanning the gap. Germline V gives CDR1 MNHEY, CDR2 SVGEGT. The CDR3 has 14 amino acids. Genomic DNA was subjected to two-round multiplex PCR for amplification of TCR beta CDR3. Individual primers that were specific to each TRBV and TRBJ gene served in first-round PCR. TCRdb fed the multiplex PCR reads into MiXCR, producing one record per CDR3 protein. The table shows about 18,000 distinct CDR3 sequences, with 44% occurring only once. Peripheral blood, in roughly 6.5-milliliter volumes, was drawn at each of two time points. This clonotype originated in a donor over 45 with non-small cell lung cancer. The rearrangement links TRBV6-2 or TRBV6-3 to TRBJ2-7; weak D call: TRBD2 (6 bases). This specimen was PBMCs, taken before or after stereotactic body radiation therapy (not recorded which). The CDR3 DNA reads TGTGCCAGCAGCGATCCGGGACTTTCCTACGAGCAGTACTTC. Amino acids: CASSDPGLSYEQYF.